What follows are 18 T cell receptor beta chains derived from one specimen sequenced in a study of regulatory and conventional T cells in RAG deficiency. Some clones are missing from TCRdb's copy, which holds only in-frame ones; the method was immunoSEQ multiplex PCR. The sample contains 8,700 or so clones, around 84% of which appear only once. The same sample was also studied in work on regulatory T cells. That paper adds: Amplification used 52 TRBV primers and 13 TRBJ primers.

Sequenced material: CD8+ T cells sorted from blood. The receptors come from a human donor in good health.

This rearrangement joins TRBV12-5 to TRBJ2-1; 9 bases match TRBD1. This CDR3 comprises 15 residues. The J segment lost 1 base and the V segment lost 4 bases, leaving 2 bases of the junction unmatched. CDR1 is LGHNT and CDR2 is FRNRAP in the germline V gene. CDR3 protein: CASGSDRGSYNEQFF. CDR3 in DNA: TGTGCTAGTGGTTCCGACAGGGGGTCCTACAATGAGCAGTTCTTC. Full variable domain (remainder filled in from reference TRBV12-5 and TRBJ2-1): DARVTQTPRHKVTEMGQEVTMRCQPILGHNTVFWYRQTMMQGLELLAYFRNRAPLDDSGMPKDRFSAEMPDATLATLKIQPSEPRDSAVYFCASGSDRGSYNEQFFGPGTRLTVL.

The gene calls are TRBV2 and TRBJ2-7; D not certain. V lost 8 bases and J 2 bases, leaving 7 bases between the germline ends. Germline CDR1 reads SNHLY; CDR2 reads FYNNEI. The CDR3 contains 11 residues. CDR3 nucleotide sequence: TGTGCCAGCGGGCTTGCCTACGAGCAGTACTTC. Translation: CASGLAYEQYF. Full variable domain (rest looked up from reference TRBV2 and TRBJ2-7): EPEVTQTPSHQVTQMGQEVILRCVPISNHLYFYWYRQILGQKVEFLVSFYNNEISEKSEIFDDQFSVERPDGSNFTLKIRSTKLEDSAMYFCASGLAYEQYFGPGTRLTVT.

The chain recombines TRBV9 with TRBJ2-1; D not resolved. Per germline, CDR1 SGDLS and CDR2 YYNGEE. The CDR3 length is 12 residues. V gave up 2 bases and J gave up 6 bases, with 6 bases separating them. The CDR3 region has the DNA TGTGCCAGCAGCGTCTCGGGCAATGAGCAGTTCTTC. Its protein is CASSVSGNEQFF.

The chain is built from TRBV7-9 and TRBJ2-7; 9 bases fit TRBD1. With 1 base clipped from V and 12 bases from J, the junction kept 4 bases outside the gene matches. The CDR3 runs to 12 residues. CDR1 and CDR2 (germline): SEHNR, FQNEAQ (reference sequence). The CDR3 nucleotides read TGTGCCAGCAGCTTAGGGACAGGGGATCCGTACTTC. This translates into CASSLGTGDPYF.

The J gene is TRBJ1-4, the V gene TRBV5-6; D gene uncertain. CDR1 SGHDT and CDR2 YYEEEE come from the germline V gene. This CDR3 has 16 residues. V lost 0 bases and J lost 3, with 12 bases in between. The CDR3 DNA sequence: TGTGCCAGCAGCTTGGGGGCAGCGGTCGCTAATGAAAAACTGTTTTTT. This gives the protein CASSLGAAVANEKLFF.

This clone is a singleton in its sample. V usage is TRBV2 and J usage is TRBJ2-3; 9 bases match TRBD2. This CDR3 region has 16 residues. Germline V CDR1 and CDR2: SNHLY, FYNNEI. The J segment lost 1 base and the V segment lost 3 bases, leaving 5 bases of the junction unmatched. CDR3 DNA: TGTGCCAGCAGTGAGTCTAGCGGGGTTCGCACAGATACGCAGTATTTT. Protein product: CASSESSGVRTDTQYF.

V is TRBV11-3 and J is TRBJ2-1; D assignment may be TRBD1 or TRBD2 (5 bases each). In germline, CDR1 is SGHNT, CDR2 YENEEA. With 1 base removed from V and 4 bases from J, the gap between germline ends came to 11 bases. There are 15 residues in the CDR3. The CDR3 DNA reads as TGTGCCAGCAGCTTAGGGGACCCCGGATACAATGAGCAGTTCTTC. Amino acids: CASSLGDPGYNEQFF.

The CDR3 protein is CASTGTGGHPDYGYTF. CDR3 nucleotide sequence: TGTGCCAGCACCGGGACAGGAGGTCACCCCGACTATGGCTACACCTTC. The J gene is TRBJ1-2, the V gene TRBV5-6, with TRBD1 identical over 8 bases. The CDR3 has 16 amino acids. The germline V gene has CDR1 SGHDT and CDR2 YYEEEE. The J segment lost 3 bases and the V segment lost 6 bases, leaving 13 bases of the junction unmatched.

The genes are TRBV7-9 and TRBJ1-1, with D uncertain. This CDR3 spans 13 amino acids. Germline V lookup: CDR1 SEHNR, CDR2 FQNEAQ (reference sequence). The V end was cut by 8 bases, the J end by 0 bases, with 10 bases between. CDR3: CASETGMNTEAFF. The CDR3 bases are TGTGCCAGCGAGACTGGAATGAACACTGAAGCTTTCTTT.

The gene calls are TRBV6-4 and TRBJ2-2; D may be TRBD1 (5 bases). The CDR3 runs 15 residues. CDR1 and CDR2 (germline): MRHNA, SNTAGT. V shed 0 bases and J shed 7 bases, with 12 bases lying between them. This CDR3 reads CASSDSMSGIGELFF. The CDR3 coding sequence is TGTGCCAGCAGTGACTCGATGTCAGGGATCGGGGAGCTGTTTTTT.

The rearrangement uses TRBV14 and TRBJ2-2, with D uncertain. The length of the CDR3 is 17 residues. V was clipped by 0 bases and J by 0 bases, with 11 bases between them. CDR1 and CDR2 (germline): SGHDN, FVKESK. This CDR3 reads CASSQEARQSNTGELFF. The CDR3 coding sequence is TGTGCCAGCAGCCAAGAAGCGAGGCAGTCGAACACCGGGGAGCTGTTTTTT.

The chain couples TRBV5-1 to TRBJ1-2; 9 bases are shared with TRBD1. V shed 4 bases, J shed 7 bases, and the junction held 14 bases outside the gene matches. CDR3 length: 16 amino acids. Germline CDR1 and CDR2: SGHRS and YFSETQ. The CDR3 spells CASSIKTTGTGSGYTF. The CDR3 nucleotides are TGCGCCAGCAGCATCAAAACTACCGGGACAGGGTCTGGCTACACCTTC.

This rearrangement joins TRBV2 to TRBJ2-1; D unclear. V was cut by 1 base and J by 2 bases, with 9 bases left in between. The germline V gene has CDR1 SNHLY and CDR2 FYNNEI. This CDR3 is 15 amino acids long. CDR3 in DNA: TGTGCCAGCAGTGAAGGAGCTTACCCCTACAATGAGCAGTTCTTC. This gives the protein CASSEGAYPYNEQFF.

Notes on this clone: A read error may produce the germline difference seen at one junction end. Other DNA sequences within the sample encode an identical CDR3. The V gene is TRBV27, the J gene TRBJ2-3; a weak D match, TRBD2 (5 bases). The CDR3 is made up of 13 amino acids. The germline CDR1 and CDR2 sequences are MNHEY and SMNVEV (reference sequence). The CDR3 sequence: CASSRGRADTQYF. CDR3 nucleotide sequence: TGTGCCAGCAGTCGTGGGAGAGCAGATACACAGTATTTT.

The chain employs TRBV6-5 and TRBJ2-3, with D perhaps TRBD1 (6 bases). The V end was cut by 5 bases, the J end by 3 bases, with 15 bases between. CDR1 is MNHEY and CDR2 is SVGAGI in the germline V gene. The CDR3 loop spans 15 amino acids. The CDR3 spells CASSTSGARTDTQYF. The DNA of the CDR3 is TGTGCCAGCAGTACCTCAGGGGCCCGGACAGATACGCAGTATTTT.

J is TRBJ2-1 and V is TRBV27; 7 bases fit TRBD1. CDR1 and CDR2 from the germline V gene are MNHEY and SMNVEV (reference sequence). V trimming: 7 bases; J trimming: 0 bases; junction bases outside the gene matches: 9. The CDR3 extends over 16 amino acids. Written as DNA, the CDR3 is TGTGCCAGCAAACCGGTCAGGGGGAGCTCCTACAATGAGCAGTTCTTC. Encoded protein: CASKPVRGSSYNEQFF.

The chain uses TRBV28 and TRBJ2-5; D unresolved. Germline CDR1 MDHEN, CDR2 SYDVKM. CDR3 length: 12 residues. Trimming took off 0 bases at V and 3 bases at J, with 2 bases between the two ends. The DNA for the CDR3 is TGTGCCAGCAGTTTATGGGAAGAGACCCAGTACTTC. This gives the protein CASSLWEETQYF.

The rearrangement links TRBV7-2 to TRBJ1-2, with 8 positions matching TRBD1. The CDR3 length is 16 residues. Per germline, CDR1 SGHTA and CDR2 FQGNSA. J gave up 4 bases and V 6 bases, and 13 bases lay outside the gene matches. Here the CDR3 reads CASSYRTGMLAYGYTF. DNA for the CDR3: TGTGCCAGCAGTTATCGGACAGGGATGCTTGCCTATGGCTACACCTTC.